This is a list of T cell receptor beta chains from one sample in a study of cytomegalovirus exposure and HLA in healthy donors. Sequencing used immunoSEQ multiplex PCR; TCRdb keeps in-frame clones, though not all of them. In the table there are over 150,000 clones, roughly 71% of which are singletons. What was sequenced was PBMCs. All receptors come from a male donor in good health and CMV-seropositive. Each CDR3 is given with its conserved first and last residue. D genes are given only for firm matches. For some rows the clone size is stated as once, few or many, or as a class when expanded; others skip it.

size: NA; V: TRBV15; D: NA; J: TRBJ1-5; CDR3: CATSRGSGRGHRYSNQPQHF; DNA: TGTGCCACCAGCAGAGGGTCCGGACGGGGACACCGCTATAGCAATCAGCCCCAGCATTTT
size: once; V: TRBV7-3; D: NA; J: TRBJ1-1; CDR3: CASSSGVNLMNTEAFF; DNA: TGTGCCAGCAGCTCGGGGGTTAACCTCATGAACACTGAAGCTTTCTTT
size: NA; V: TRBV7-2; D: TRBD1; J: TRBJ2-3; CDR3: CASSLVLQGADTQYF; DNA: TGTGCCAGCAGCTTAGTTCTACAGGGGGCTGATACGCAGTATTTT
size: once; V: TRBV7-9; D: NA; J: TRBJ2-1; CDR3: CASSLTGSPYNEQFF; DNA: TGTGCCAGCAGCTTAACGGGGAGTCCCTACAATGAGCAGTTCTTC
size: NA; V: TRBV19; D: NA; J: TRBJ1-2; CDR3: CASSSTANPPNTF; DNA: TGTGCCAGTAGCTCGACAGCGAACCCACCGAACACCTTC
size: NA; V: TRBV15; D: NA; J: TRBJ2-3; CDR3: CATSRVGDTQYF; DNA: TGTGCCACCAGCAGAGTTGGCGATACGCAGTATTTT
size: NA; V: TRBV30; D: NA; J: TRBJ1-5; CDR3: CACQPREDQPQHF; DNA: TGTGCCTGTCAGCCCCGGGAAGATCAGCCCCAGCATTTT
size: once; V: TRBV10-2; D: NA; J: TRBJ2-1; CDR3: CASSGAGSYHNEQFF; DNA: TGCGCCAGCAGCGGAGCCGGATCTTATCACAATGAGCAGTTCTTC
size: NA; V: TRBV19; D: TRBD2; J: TRBJ2-1; CDR3: CASSIQRGALFF; DNA: TGTGCCAGTAGTATTCAGCGGGGGGCCCTGTTCTTC
size: NA; V: TRBV18; D: TRBD2; J: TRBJ2-3; CDR3: CASSPSGGADTQYF; DNA: TGTGCCAGCTCACCTAGCGGGGGCGCAGATACGCAGTATTTT
size: NA; V: TRBV2; D: TRBD2; J: TRBJ2-3; CDR3: CASSELSGGGDTQYF; DNA: TGTGCCAGCAGTGAATTGAGCGGGGGGGGAGATACGCAGTATTTT